This TCR beta chain was obtained from a study of T cell repertoires in cytomegalovirus infection. Study information: In public TCR beta signatures, there were indications of both CMV infection and matching HLA type. Overall study results and limits: The response measured ex vivo was dominated by TCR beta clonotypes (HLA-C-restricted and CMV-specific).

This clonotype has just a few counts. What it recognizes is unknown. With 5 bases removed from V and 0 bases from J, the gap between germline ends came to 18 bases. The CDR3 totals 17 residues. TCRdb re-called the reads with MiXCR, one entry per CDR3 protein. The data hold 65,000 to 85,000 distinct CDR3 sequences, with around 27% observed a single time. The receptor was isolated from a human donor in good health (CMV status not recorded). Some clones in this sample may be carry-over from other donors' samples. Sequenced material: CD8+ T cells from cultured PBMCs, taken from culture after CMV antigen stimulation. V usage is TRBV12-3 or TRBV12-4 and J usage is TRBJ2-3; tentative D call: TRBD1 (5 bases). The CDR3 DNA reads TGTGCCAGCAGTGTTCAGTGGGGCGGATCTAGCACAGATACGCAGTATTTT. It translates to CASSVQWGGSSTDTQYF.